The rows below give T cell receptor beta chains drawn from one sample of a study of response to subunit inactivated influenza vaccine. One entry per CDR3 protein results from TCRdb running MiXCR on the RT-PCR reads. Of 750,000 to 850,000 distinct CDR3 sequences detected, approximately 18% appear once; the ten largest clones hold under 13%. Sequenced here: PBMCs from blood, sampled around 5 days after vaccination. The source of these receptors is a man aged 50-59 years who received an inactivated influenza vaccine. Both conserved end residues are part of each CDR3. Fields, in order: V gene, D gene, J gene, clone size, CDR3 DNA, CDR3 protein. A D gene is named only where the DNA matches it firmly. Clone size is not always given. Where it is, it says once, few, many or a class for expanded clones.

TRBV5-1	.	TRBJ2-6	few	TGCGCCAGCAGTAGTACACCTTTCTCTGGGGCCAACGTCCTGACTTTC	CASSSTPFSGANVLTF
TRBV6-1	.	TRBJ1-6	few	TGTGCCAGCAGTGCCGTAGGCAGGGGTAATTCACCCCTCCACTTT	CASSAVGRGNSPLHF
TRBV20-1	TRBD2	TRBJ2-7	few	TGCAGTGCTGGGGGACTAGCGGGACGCTACGAGCAGTACTTC	CSAGGLAGRYEQYF
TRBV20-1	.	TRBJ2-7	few	TGCAGTGCTAGAGGATTTGCGGCCTACGAGCAGTACTTC	CSARGFAAYEQYF
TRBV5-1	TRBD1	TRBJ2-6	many	TGCGCCAGCAGCCAAAGGACAGGGTCTGGGGCCAACGTCCTGACTTTC	CASSQRTGSGANVLTF
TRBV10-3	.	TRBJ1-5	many	TGTGCCATCAGTGAGCGCCAGAGCAATCAGCCCCAGCATTTT	CAISERQSNQPQHF
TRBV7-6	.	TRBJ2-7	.	TGTGCCAGCAGCTTAGGGTCTAATGCCGAGCAGTACTTC	CASSLGSNAEQYF
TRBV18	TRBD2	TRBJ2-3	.	TGTGCCAGCACCGGAGCTAGCGGGAGGCCCAGTCGCACAGATACGCAGTATTTT	CASTGASGRPSRTDTQYF
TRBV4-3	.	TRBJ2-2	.	TGCGCCAGCAGCCGGGGAGGGGGCGCGGCCGGGGAGCTGTTTTTT	CASSRGGGAAGELFF
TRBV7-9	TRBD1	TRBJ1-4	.	TGTGCCAGCAGCTTCGCACCGGGACAGCGAGGTGAAAAACTGTTTTTT	CASSFAPGQRGEKLFF
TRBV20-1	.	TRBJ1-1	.	TGCAGTGCTAGAGAGGGGAGGATTAGTGAAGCTTTCTTT	CSAREGRISEAFF
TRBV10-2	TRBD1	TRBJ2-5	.	TGCGCCAGCAGGCAACCACAGGGGGTGGTAGAGACCCAGTACTTC	CASRQPQGVVETQYF
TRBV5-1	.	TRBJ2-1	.	TGCGCCAGCACCCTAATGACGGGTGATGAGCAGTTCTTC	CASTLMTGDEQFF
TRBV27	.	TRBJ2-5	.	TGTGCCAGCAGAATTGGAAGGGGAAGTTTCGGAGAGACCCAGTACTTC	CASRIGRGSFGETQYF
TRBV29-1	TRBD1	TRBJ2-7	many	TGCAGCGTTTCCGGGGACAGGGGCTACGAGCAGTACTTC	CSVSGDRGYEQYF
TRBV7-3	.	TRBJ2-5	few	TGTGCCAGCAGCTTATTAGGACGGATCCCCCTTAAAATACAAGAGACCCAGTACTTC	CASSLLGRIPLKIQETQYF
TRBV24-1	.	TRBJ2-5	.	TGTGCCACCGCGCGAGGCCCGGAGACCCAGTACTTC	CATARGPETQYF
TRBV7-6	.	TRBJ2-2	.	TGTGCCAGCAGCTCCCTTTTCGCACCCTCCGGGGAGCTGTTTTTT	CASSSLFAPSGELFF
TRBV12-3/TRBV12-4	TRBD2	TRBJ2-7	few	TGTGCCAGCAGTTTAAGGACTAGCGGGAGTGGGTACGAGCAGTACTTC	CASSLRTSGSGYEQYF
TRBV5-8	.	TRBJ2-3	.	TGTGCCAGCAGCCCCTCGCGAAGTCTTGATACGCAGTATTTT	CASSPSRSLDTQYF
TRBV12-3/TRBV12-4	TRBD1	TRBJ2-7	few	TGTGCCAGCAGTGCGATACAGGGGCCCTACGAGCAGTACTTC	CASSAIQGPYEQYF
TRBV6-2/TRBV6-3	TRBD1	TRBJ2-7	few	TGTGCCAGCAGTACACCCGGGACAGGCGCCTACGAGCAGTACTTC	CASSTPGTGAYEQYF
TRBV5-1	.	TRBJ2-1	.	TGCGCCAGCAGCTTGGAGGATGCCGTCAAGTTCTTC	CASSLEDAVKFF
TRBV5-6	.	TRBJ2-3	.	TGTGCCAGCAGCTTCGGATGGAGATCGGAGACAGATACGCAGTATTTT	CASSFGWRSETDTQYF
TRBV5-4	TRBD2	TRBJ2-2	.	TGTGCCAGCAGCTTTCAAGGCGGGAGGAACACCGGGGAGCTGTTTTTT	CASSFQGGRNTGELFF
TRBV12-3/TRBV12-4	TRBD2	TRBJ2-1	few	TGTGCCAGCGTCCTAGCGGGAGCAGGTGAGCAGTTCTTC	CASVLAGAGEQFF
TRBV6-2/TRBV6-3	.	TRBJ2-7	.	TGTGCCAGCACAGGAGCGCCTTCGACCTACGAGCAGTACTTC	CASTGAPSTYEQYF
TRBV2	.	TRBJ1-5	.	TGTGCCAGCAGTGCCGGGACATGGGATCAGCCCCAGCATTTT	CASSAGTWDQPQHF
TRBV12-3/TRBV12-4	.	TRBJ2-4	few	TGTGCCAGCAGGGGTGAAAACATTCAGTACTTC	CASRGENIQYF
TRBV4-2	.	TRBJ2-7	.	TGTGCCAGCAGCCATGACCTCCCCTACGAGCAGTACTTC	CASSHDLPYEQYF
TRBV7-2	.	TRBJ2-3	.	TGTGCCAGCAGCCATTCTTGGGGGGCGCGCACAGATACGCAGTATTTT	CASSHSWGARTDTQYF
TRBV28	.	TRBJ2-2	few	TGTGCCTCAGGGTACACCGGGGAGCTGTTTTTT	CASGYTGELFF
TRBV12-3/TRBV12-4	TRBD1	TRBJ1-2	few	TGTGCCAGCAGTCCTCACCCCGGGACAGGGGGTGGCTACACCTTC	CASSPHPGTGGGYTF
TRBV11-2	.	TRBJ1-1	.	TGTGCCAGCAGCTTTTCTCAGGACACTGAAGCTTTCTTT	CASSFSQDTEAFF
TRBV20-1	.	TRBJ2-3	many	TGCAGTGCTAGAGATGATTGGGGGGCTGGCACAGATACGCAGTATTTT	CSARDDWGAGTDTQYF
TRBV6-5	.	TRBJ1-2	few	TGTGCCAGCAGTTACTCGAGAGCAGGGAGGTATGGCTACACCTTC	CASSYSRAGRYGYTF
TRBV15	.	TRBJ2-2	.	TGTGCCACCAGCAGAGATTCTGGAAGTCTGGGGGAGACCGGGGAGCTGTTTTTT	CATSRDSGSLGETGELFF
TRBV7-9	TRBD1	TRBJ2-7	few	TGTGCCAGCAGCTTAGTTCGGACAGGGAACTTGGCCGAGCAGTACTTC	CASSLVRTGNLAEQYF
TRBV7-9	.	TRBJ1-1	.	TGTGCCAGCAGCCCATCGAACACTGAAGCTTTCTTT	CASSPSNTEAFF
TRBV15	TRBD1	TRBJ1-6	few	TGTGCCACCAGCCCCAGGCCGGACAGGGATCCCCCCGGCCTCCACTTT	CATSPRPDRDPPGLHF
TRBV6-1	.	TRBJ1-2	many	TGTGCCAGCAGAAACAGACAGACACCAGCTAACTATGGCTACACCTTC	CASRNRQTPANYGYTF
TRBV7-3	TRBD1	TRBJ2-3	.	TGTGCCAGCAGCGCCGGGACAGTACTTACAGATACGCAGTATTTT	CASSAGTVLTDTQYF
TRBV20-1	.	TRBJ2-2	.	TGCAGTGCTAGCGCCCTAAGGGTCAGCCCGAACACCGGGGAGCTGTTTTTT	CSASALRVSPNTGELFF
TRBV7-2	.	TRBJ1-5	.	TGTGCCAGCAGCTTAGCGGGACAATTGATGAATCAGCCCCAGCATTTT	CASSLAGQLMNQPQHF
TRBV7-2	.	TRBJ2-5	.	TGTGCCAGCAGCCCCTCCCCGGCTTGGGGGGAGACCCAGTACTTC	CASSPSPAWGETQYF
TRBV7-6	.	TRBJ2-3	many	TGTGCCAGCAGCTTAGTTTTAGGAAGCACAGATACGCAGTATTTT	CASSLVLGSTDTQYF
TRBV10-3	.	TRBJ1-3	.	TGTGCCATCAGGACATCTAAGGACATCTTCAACACCATATATTTT	CAIRTSKDIFNTIYF
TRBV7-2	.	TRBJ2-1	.	TGTGCCAGCAGCCTTCCTCGTTACGAGCAGTTCTTC	CASSLPRYEQFF
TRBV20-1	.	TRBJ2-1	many	TGCAGTGCCCATCACCCCTACAATGAGCAGTTCTTC	CSAHHPYNEQFF
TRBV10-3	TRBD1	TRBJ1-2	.	TGTGCCATACAGGGGGCCAGCTATGGCTACACCTTC	CAIQGASYGYTF
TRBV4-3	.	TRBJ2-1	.	TGCGCCAGCAGCCAAGGAGACATAAATGAGCAGTTCTTC	CASSQGDINEQFF
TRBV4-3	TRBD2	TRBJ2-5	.	TGCGCCAGCAGCCAACCTGTAGCGGGAGGGCAAGAGACCCAGTACTTC	CASSQPVAGGQETQYF
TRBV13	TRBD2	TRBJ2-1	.	TGTGCCAGCAGCCCACCACTAGCGGGCCTATACAATGAGCAGTTCTTC	CASSPPLAGLYNEQFF
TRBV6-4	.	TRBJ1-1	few	TGTGCCAGCAGGCAGGAGGGAGGAATTTACAGTGAAGCTTTCTTT	CASRQEGGIYSEAFF
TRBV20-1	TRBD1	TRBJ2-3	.	TGCAGTGCTAGTGACAGGGCGATGTTGGATACGCAGTATTTT	CSASDRAMLDTQYF